The 14 T cell receptor beta chains reported below all come from one sample, sequenced in a study of blood T cell repertoires in COVID-19. Method: immunoSEQ multiplex PCR; TCRdb's copy keeps in-frame clones and lacks some. The repertoire has some 160,000 clones, 80% of them found once; the top ten carry roughly 6.8%. Sequenced sample: peripheral blood. These receptors were collected from an older man with active or convalescent COVID-19.

V is TRBV2 and J is TRBJ1-2; 10 nucleotides align to TRBD1. Germline V lookup: CDR1 SNHLY, CDR2 FYNNEI. CDR3 length: 12 residues. With 10 bases clipped from V and 7 bases from J, the junction kept 6 bases outside the gene matches. The CDR3 DNA reads as TGTGCCACCCGACAGGGGGCGATTGGCTACACCTTC. Its translation is CATRQGAIGYTF.

The chain is built from TRBV7-2 and TRBJ2-7; 10 positions agree with TRBD2. CDR1 and CDR2 (germline): SGHTA, FQGNSA. This CDR3 has 17 residues. V gave up 0 bases and J gave up 2 bases; unmatched junction bases: 7. CDR3 region: CASSLAEGTSAPYEQYF. The CDR3 coding sequence is TGTGCCAGCAGCTTAGCAGAGGGGACTAGCGCGCCCTACGAGCAGTACTTC.

The CDR3 here is CASTEGRTTIYF. The CDR3 DNA is TGTGCCAGTACCGAAGGGAGGACTACCATATATTTT. The chain couples TRBV19 to TRBJ1-3; D unresolved. Germline V gene data show CDR1 as LNHDA and CDR2 as SQIVND (reference sequence). The CDR3 length is 12 residues. The V end lost 7 bases, the J end lost 10 bases, and 14 bases lay between the germline ends.

The V gene is TRBV28, the J gene TRBJ2-7; D is possibly TRBD2 (5 bases). CDR1 and CDR2 (germline): MDHEN, SYDVKM. This CDR3 contains 15 residues. Trimming removed 3 bases from V and 3 bases from J, with 15 bases in between. The CDR3 protein is CASSFSGEGNYEQYF. DNA for the CDR3: TGTGCCAGCAGTTTTTCTGGCGAGGGAAACTACGAGCAGTACTTC. Full variable domain (rest looked up from reference TRBV28 and TRBJ2-7): DVKVTQSSRYLVKRTGEKVFLECVQDMDHENMFWYRQDPGLGLRLIYFSYDVKMKEKGDIPEGYSVSREKKERFSLILESASTNQTSMYLCASSFSGEGNYEQYFGPGTRLTVT.

J is TRBJ1-1 and V is TRBV3-1 (or the pseudogene TRBV3-2); possibly TRBD1 for D (5 bases). The CDR3 is 15 amino acids. Trimming cost V 2 bases and J 5 bases, with 15 bases left between them. Germline V CDR1 and CDR2: LGHDT, YNNKEL (reference sequence). As DNA, the CDR3 is TGTGCCAGCAGCCAAATGGGCGGGGCGCGAACTGAAGCTTTCTTT. Its translation is CASSQMGGARTEAFF.

The chain couples TRBV28 to TRBJ2-2, with 7 bases fitting TRBD1. The trim removed 1 base at V and 1 base at J, leaving 6 bases unmatched. CDR1 is MDHEN, CDR2 SYDVKM, per germline. The CDR3 is 17 residues long. The CDR3 nucleotides read TGTGCCAGCAGTTTATCCCTTGGACAGGAGAACACCGGGGAGCTGTTTTTT. Translating gives CASSLSLGQENTGELFF.

J is TRBJ2-7 and V is TRBV27, with TRBD2 matching over 9 bases. The CDR3 is 14 residues long. The germline V gene has CDR1 MNHEY and CDR2 SMNVEV (reference sequence). V lost 6 bases to trimming and J lost 1 base; unmatched junction nucleotides: 4. CDR3 sequence (DNA): TGTGCCAGCAGGCGACTAGCGGAGTCCTACGAGCAGTACTTC. Translating gives CASRRLAESYEQYF.

The chain carries TRBV9 and TRBJ2-7, with D tentatively TRBD2 (6 bases). There are 15 residues in the CDR3. Germline CDR1 and CDR2: SGDLS and YYNGEE. V was clipped by 0 bases and J by 1 base, with 11 bases between them. CDR3 coding DNA: TGTGCCAGCAGCGTAGAAGGAGGGCTGTCCTACGAGCAGTACTTC. This sequence encodes CASSVEGGLSYEQYF.

The chain combines TRBV7-9 with TRBJ2-5; TRBD2 aligns across 13 bases. Trimming took 5 bases from V and 1 from J; bases not matched to a gene: 1. This CDR3 contains 15 residues. The V gene's germline CDR1 is SEHNR and CDR2 FQNEAQ (reference sequence). The CDR3 DNA sequence: TGTGCCAGCAGCCGACTAGCGGGGGGCCAAGAGACCCAGTACTTC. It translates to CASSRLAGGQETQYF.

A single count supports this clone. V usage is TRBV7-8 and J usage is TRBJ1-2; TRBD1 aligns across 7 bases. Germline lookup yields CDR1 SGHVS and CDR2 FQNEAQ. V lost 1 base, J lost 1 base, and 3 bases stayed unmatched. The CDR3 length is 15 residues. CDR3 sequence (DNA): TGTGCCAGCAGCTTAGGGGGACAGTTTAACTATGGCTACACCTTC. Protein: CASSLGGQFNYGYTF. Full variable domain (rest looked up from reference TRBV7-8 and TRBJ1-2): GAGVSQSPRYKVAKRGQDVALRCDPISGHVSLFWYQQALGQGPEFLTYFQNEAQLDKSGLPSDRFFAERPEGSVSTLKIQRTQQEDSAVYLCASSLGGQFNYGYTFGSGTRLTVV.

The J gene is TRBJ2-3, the V gene TRBV10-3; 7 bases line up with TRBD1. The CDR3 is 14 residues long. CDR1 and CDR2 (germline): ENHRY, SYGVKD. The junction had 9 bases not matched to a gene; V was cut back by 10 bases and J by 2 bases. The CDR3 is CATGLTGTTDTQYF. CDR3 in DNA: TGTGCCACCGGCTTGACAGGGACCACAGATACGCAGTATTTT.

In this sample, this clone turned up once. This sequence joins TRBV3-1 (or the pseudogene TRBV3-2) and TRBJ1-2; D possibly corresponds to TRBD1 (5 bases). CDR3 length equals 14 residues. Germline lookup yields CDR1 LGHDT and CDR2 YNNKEL (reference sequence). Trimming pared 1 base from V and 2 bases from J, leaving 8 bases between. The CDR3 loop reads CASSQAAGNYGYTF. CDR3 sequence (DNA): TGTGCCAGCAGCCAAGCAGCAGGGAACTATGGCTACACCTTC.

This sequence joins TRBV6-6 and TRBJ2-2; a weak D match, TRBD2 (5 bases). Looked up from germline, CDR1 is MNHNY and CDR2 is SVGAGI (reference sequence). Between the trimmed V and J ends, which lost 5 bases and 5 bases, there was a span of 12 bases. CDR3 length: 14 amino acids. The CDR3 sequence: CASSNRGETGELFF. The CDR3 bases are TGTGCCAGCAGTAACCGGGGAGAGACCGGGGAGCTGTTTTTT.

The chain combines TRBV3-1 (or the pseudogene TRBV3-2) with TRBJ1-4; 8 nucleotides match TRBD1. Germline V CDR1 and CDR2: LGHDT, YNNKEL (reference sequence). The CDR3 runs to 14 residues. J lost 5 bases, V lost 4 bases, and 3 bases had no gene match. In nucleotides, the CDR3 is TGTGCCAGCAGCCTCAGGACAGGGAATGAAAAACTGTTTTTT. Its protein is CASSLRTGNEKLFF.